These 5 T cell receptor beta chains share one sample of origin, sequenced in a study of neoadjuvant anti-PD-1 for oral cavity cancer. The table came from immunoSEQ multiplex PCR; TCRdb's copy has only in-frame clones and leaves some out. The profile covers about 16,000 clones, with 69% appearing a single time and 2.6% taken by the ten largest. The source material was PBMCs, sampled before nivolumab (anti-PD-1) treatment. These receptor sequences come from a person aged 35-79 years with oral cavity squamous cell carcinoma.

The chain recombines TRBV9 with TRBJ2-5; the D is unclear. From germline, CDR1 is SGDLS and CDR2 YYNGEE. V shed 3 bases and J shed 2 bases, with 11 bases lying between them. This CDR3 has 14 residues. The chain's CDR3 is CASSGYMSQETQYF. DNA of the CDR3: TGTGCCAGCAGCGGGTACATGTCACAAGAGACCCAGTACTTC.

V usage is TRBV2 and J usage is TRBJ2-7; the D is unclear. Trimming shortened V by 1 base and J by 3 bases, and 7 bases separated the two germline ends. CDR1 is SNHLY, CDR2 FYNNEI, per germline. The CDR3 totals 13 residues. DNA of the CDR3: TGTGCCAGCAGTGAAGTCCCCGACTACGAGCAGTACTTC. This translates into CASSEVPDYEQYF.

The chain is built from TRBV27 and TRBJ2-7, with 8 bases aligning to TRBD2. This CDR3 spans 13 amino acids. V was clipped by 3 bases and J by 4 bases; unmatched bases: 2. Per germline, CDR1 MNHEY and CDR2 SMNVEV (reference sequence). CDR3 coding DNA: TGTGCCAGCAGTTTCAGCGGGAGATACGAGCAGTACTTC. It is translated as CASSFSGRYEQYF.

The gene calls are TRBV28 and TRBJ1-1; a possible D gene is TRBD1 (5 bases). This CDR3 region has 14 residues. The V gene's germline CDR1 is MDHEN and CDR2 SYDVKM. V was trimmed by 8 bases and J by 1 base, leaving 14 bases between them. This CDR3 is CASAPNDRNTEAFF. CDR3 sequence (DNA): TGTGCCAGCGCACCCAATGACAGGAACACTGAAGCTTTCTTT.

The chain combines TRBV19 with TRBJ2-1; 7 nucleotides align to TRBD2. The CDR3 covers 18 residues. Germline V lookup: CDR1 LNHDA, CDR2 SQIVND (reference sequence). V gave up 4 bases and J gave up 2 bases; unmatched junction bases: 14. The CDR3 here is CASSTQGGGSLPYNEQFF. CDR3 DNA: TGTGCCAGTAGTACTCAGGGAGGCGGGAGTCTCCCCTACAATGAGCAGTTCTTC.